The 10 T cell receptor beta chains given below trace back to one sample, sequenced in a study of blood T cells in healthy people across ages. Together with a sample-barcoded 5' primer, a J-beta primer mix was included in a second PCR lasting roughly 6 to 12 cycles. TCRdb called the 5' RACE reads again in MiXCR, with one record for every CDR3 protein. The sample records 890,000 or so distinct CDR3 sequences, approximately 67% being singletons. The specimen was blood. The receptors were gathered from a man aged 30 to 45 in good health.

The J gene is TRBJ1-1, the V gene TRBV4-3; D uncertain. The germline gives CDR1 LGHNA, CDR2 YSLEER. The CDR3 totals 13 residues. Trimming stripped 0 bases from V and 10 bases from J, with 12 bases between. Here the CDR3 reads CASSQDVGLGAFF. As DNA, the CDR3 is TGCGCCAGCAGCCAAGATGTAGGGTTAGGAGCTTTCTTT.

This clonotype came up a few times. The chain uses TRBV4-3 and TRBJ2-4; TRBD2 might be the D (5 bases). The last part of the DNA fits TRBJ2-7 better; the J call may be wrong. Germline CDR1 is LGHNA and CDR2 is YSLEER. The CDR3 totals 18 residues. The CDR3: CASSQVFDVAAEVNEQYF. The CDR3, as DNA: TGCGCCAGCAGCCAAGTCTTTGATGTTGCGGCGGAGGTTAACGAGCAGTACTTC.

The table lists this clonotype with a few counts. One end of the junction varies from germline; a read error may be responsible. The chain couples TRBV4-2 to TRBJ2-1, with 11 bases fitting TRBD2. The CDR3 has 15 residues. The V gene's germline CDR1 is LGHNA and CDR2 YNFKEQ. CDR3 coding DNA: TGCGCCAGCAGCCAGACTAGCGGGGTATACAATGAGCAGTTCTTC. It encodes CASSQTSGVYNEQFF.

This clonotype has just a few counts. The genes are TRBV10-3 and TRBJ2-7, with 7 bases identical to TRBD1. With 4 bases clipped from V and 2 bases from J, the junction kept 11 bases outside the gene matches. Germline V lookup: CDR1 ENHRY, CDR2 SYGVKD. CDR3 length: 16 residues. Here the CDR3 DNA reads TGTGCCATCAGTGTAGAAAAGGGGGCGGTTACCTACGAGCAGTACTTC. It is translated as CAISVEKGAVTYEQYF.

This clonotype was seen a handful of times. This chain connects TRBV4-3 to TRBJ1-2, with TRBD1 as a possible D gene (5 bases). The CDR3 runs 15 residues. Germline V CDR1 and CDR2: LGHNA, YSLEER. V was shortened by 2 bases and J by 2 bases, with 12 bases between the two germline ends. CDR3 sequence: CASSQQLRGNYGYTF. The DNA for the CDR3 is TGCGCCAGCAGCCAACAGTTGCGGGGGAACTATGGCTACACCTTC.

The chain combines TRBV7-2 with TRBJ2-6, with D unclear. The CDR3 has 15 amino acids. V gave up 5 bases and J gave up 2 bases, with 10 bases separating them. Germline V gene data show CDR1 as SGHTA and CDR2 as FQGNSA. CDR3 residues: CASSASLAGANVLTF. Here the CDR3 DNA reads TGTGCCAGCAGCGCGTCCCTAGCTGGGGCCAACGTCCTGACTTTC.

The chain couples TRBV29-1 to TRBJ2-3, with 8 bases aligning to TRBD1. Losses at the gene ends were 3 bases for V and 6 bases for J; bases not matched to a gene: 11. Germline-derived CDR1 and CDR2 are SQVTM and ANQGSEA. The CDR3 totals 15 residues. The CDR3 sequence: CSVETGQVGYDTQYF. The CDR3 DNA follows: TGCAGCGTTGAGACGGGACAGGTTGGTTACGATACGCAGTATTTT.

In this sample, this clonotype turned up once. The DNA for the CDR3 is TGCAGCGTTGTGGGGGCCGGGGATTCGCTTGAGACCCAGTACTTC. Its translation: CSVVGAGDSLETQYF. This chain connects TRBV29-1 to TRBJ2-5; D possibly corresponds to TRBD1 (6 bases). The CDR3 extends over 15 amino acids. V dropped 4 bases and J dropped 5 bases, with 20 bases sitting between them. CDR1 is SQVTM, CDR2 ANQGSEA, per germline. Full variable domain (missing parts from reference TRBV29-1 and TRBJ2-5): SAVISQKPSRDICQRGTSLTIQCQVDSQVTMMFWYRQQPGQSLTLIATANQGSEATYESGFVIDKFPISRPNLTFSTLTVSNMSPEDSSIYLCSVVGAGDSLETQYFGPGTRLLVL.

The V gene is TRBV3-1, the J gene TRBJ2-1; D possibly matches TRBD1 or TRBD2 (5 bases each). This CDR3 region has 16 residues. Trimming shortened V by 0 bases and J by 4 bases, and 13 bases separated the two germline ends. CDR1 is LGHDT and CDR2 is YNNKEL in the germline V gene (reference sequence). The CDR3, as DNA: TGTGCCAGCAGCCAAGATTCAGGCTGGGGGTACAATGAGCAGTTCTTC. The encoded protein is CASSQDSGWGYNEQFF.

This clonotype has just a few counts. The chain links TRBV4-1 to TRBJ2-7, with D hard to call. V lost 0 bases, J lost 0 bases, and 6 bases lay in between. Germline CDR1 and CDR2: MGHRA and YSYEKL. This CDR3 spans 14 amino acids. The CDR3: CASSQDTLSYEQYF. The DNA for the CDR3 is TGCGCCAGCAGCCAAGATACCCTCTCCTACGAGCAGTACTTC.